The following is a T cell receptor beta chain sequence with its context. This entry is derived from a study of cytomegalovirus exposure and HLA in healthy donors. The PCR was carried out with 60 Vbeta primers and 13 Jbeta primers. Here immunoSEQ multiplex PCR was the method, and the copy in TCRdb shows in-frame clones only, minus some. The table lists around 230,000 clones, more than 70% of them singletons, with about 0.5% in the top ten. Germline V lookup: CDR1 SEHNR, CDR2 FQNEAQ (reference sequence). The CDR3 length is 14 residues. Trimming took 5 bases from V and 7 from J, leaving 17 bases between them.

The chain is built from TRBV7-9 and TRBJ1-2; no firm D call. Sequences were obtained from PBMCs. The source is a boy aged 5-17 years in good health and CMV-seronegative. The CDR3 spells CASSQTRQVGGYTF. CDR3 bases: TGTGCCAGCAGCCAAACCCGGCAGGTTGGTGGCTACACCTTC.